A selection of T cell receptor beta chains follows, all from one sample in a study of blood T cell repertoires in COVID-19. Produced via immunoSEQ multiplex PCR; TCRdb's table is partial and in-frame only. Among under 200,000 clones listed, 82% were seen once. Material: peripheral blood. These TCRs come from a woman in her twenties or thirties with acute or convalescent COVID-19. Both conserved end residues are part of each CDR3. D genes are given only for firm matches.

j_gene	d_gene	v_gene	CDR3aa	CDR3nt
TRBJ1-2	TRBD1	TRBV5-1	CANSLAQGNSLNYGYTF	TGCGCCAACAGCTTGGCACAGGGGAACTCCCTTAACTATGGCTACACCTTC
TRBJ2-7	NA	TRBV2	CASRDLREQYF	TGTGCCAGCAGAGATTTGAGGGAGCAGTACTTC
TRBJ2-7	TRBD1	TRBV19	CASSNPGQGFYEQYF	TGTGCCAGTAGTAACCCCGGACAGGGATTCTACGAGCAGTACTTC
TRBJ2-5	TRBD2	TRBV19	CASSVTSRETQYF	TGTGCCAGTAGTGTGACTAGCCGGGAGACCCAGTACTTC
TRBJ2-5	TRBD1	TRBV5-4	CASSFERTGQETQYF	TGTGCCAGCAGCTTTGAACGGACAGGGCAAGAGACCCAGTACTTC
TRBJ1-1	NA	TRBV28	CASSLSADTEAFF	TGTGCCAGCAGTTTAAGCGCCGACACTGAAGCTTTCTTT
TRBJ1-1	TRBD1	TRBV5-6	CASSQTRGLGTEAFF	TGTGCCAGCAGCCAGACCAGGGGGCTGGGCACTGAAGCTTTCTTT
TRBJ2-3	TRBD1	TRBV6-5	CASSSRQGGLGSTQYF	TGTGCCAGCAGTTCCAGACAGGGGGGTTTAGGGAGTACGCAGTATTTT
TRBJ2-1	TRBD2	TRBV7-2	CASSISGTQGVRFF	TGTGCCAGCAGCATTAGCGGGACCCAGGGCGTTAGGTTCTTC
TRBJ2-1	TRBD1	TRBV6-6	CASSYWDRDEQFF	TGTGCCAGCAGTTACTGGGACAGGGATGAGCAGTTCTTC